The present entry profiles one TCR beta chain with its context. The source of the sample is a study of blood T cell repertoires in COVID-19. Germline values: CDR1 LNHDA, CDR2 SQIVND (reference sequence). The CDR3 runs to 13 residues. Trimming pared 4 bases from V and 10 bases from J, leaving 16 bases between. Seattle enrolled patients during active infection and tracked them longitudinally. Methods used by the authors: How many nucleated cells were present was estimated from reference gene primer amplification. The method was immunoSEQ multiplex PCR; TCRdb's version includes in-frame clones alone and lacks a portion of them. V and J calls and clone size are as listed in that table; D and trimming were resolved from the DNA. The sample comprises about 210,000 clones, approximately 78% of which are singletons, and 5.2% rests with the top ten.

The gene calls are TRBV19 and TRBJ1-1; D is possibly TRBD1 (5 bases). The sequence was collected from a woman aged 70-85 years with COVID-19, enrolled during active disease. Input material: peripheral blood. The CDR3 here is CASSTTGLGRAFF. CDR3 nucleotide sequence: TGTGCCAGTAGTACCACGGGACTCGGGCGAGCTTTCTTT.